The clone carrying this TCR beta chain showed up many times. What it binds is unknown. The data were obtained in a study of T cell repertoires in cytomegalovirus infection. Study details: Indications of both CMV infection and matching HLA type were provided by public TCR beta signatures. Study outcomes and limitations: There were carriers of CMV plus the relevant HLA, and cumulative public TCR beta family frequency identified them. Ex vivo, HLA-C-restricted CMV-specific TCR beta clonotypes prevailed over the rest of the response.

TCRdb independently ran MiXCR on the reads; one entry per CDR3 protein. The table lists 200,000 to 250,000 distinct CDR3 sequences, about 5.9% of them singletons. CDR1 and CDR2 from the germline V gene are DFQATT and SNEGSKA (reference sequence). CDR3 length equals 14 residues. V shed 8 bases and J 5 bases; nucleotides not matched to a gene: 9. Sequenced material: PBMCs. This clonotype originated in a human donor in good health (CMV status not recorded). Some clones in this sample may be carry-over from other donors' samples. This sequence joins TRBV20-1 and TRBJ1-4, with 9 bases that match TRBD1. CDR3: CSWSPGQGNEKLFF. The DNA of the CDR3 is TGCAGTTGGTCCCCAGGACAGGGGAATGAAAAACTGTTTTTT.